A single sample gave rise to the 32 T cell receptor beta chains below, sequenced in a study of OX40 agonist ivuxolimab in advanced cancers. Libraries were prepared by immunoSEQ multiplex PCR; TCRdb keeps only in-frame clonotypes and omits some of them. The sample shows about 78,000 clones, 92% of them seen only once. This specimen was CD4+ or CD8+ T cells sorted from blood, taken in a trial of the OX40 agonist ivuxolimab. The receptors derive from an adult with an advanced solid tumor such as melanoma, head and neck, liver or kidney cancer.

The rearrangement links TRBV18 to TRBJ1-1; D remains unclear. Germline V gene sequence: CDR1 KGHSH, CDR2 LQKENI. V lost 1 base to trimming and J lost 1 base, with 10 bases between them. CDR3 size: 15 residues. CDR3 sequence reads: CASSPRTGENTEAFF. In nucleotides, the CDR3 is TGTGCCAGCTCACCACGAACTGGGGAGAACACTGAAGCTTTCTTT.

J is TRBJ1-1 and V is TRBV5-1; D ambiguous. The CDR3 runs to 15 residues. Germline V gene sequence: CDR1 SGHRS, CDR2 YFSETQ. V was cut by 0 bases and J by 3 bases, with 12 bases left in between. The DNA for the CDR3 is TGCGCCAGCAGCTTGGATGGTCGGGAGTACACTGAAGCTTTCTTT. It yields the protein CASSLDGREYTEAFF. The entire variable domain, with the rest obtained from reference TRBV5-1 and TRBJ1-1, is as follows: KAGVTQTPRYLIKTRGQQVTLSCSPISGHRSVSWYQQTPGQGLQFLFEYFSETQRNKGNFPGRFSGRQFSNSRSEMNVSTLELGDSALYLCASSLDGREYTEAFFGQGTRLTVV.

The CDR3 sequence: CASSLLGDTEAFF. CDR3 nucleotides: TGTGCCAGCAGCTTACTGGGGGACACTGAAGCTTTCTTT. The V and J genes are TRBV7-2 and TRBJ1-1, with TRBD1 as a possible D gene (5 bases). The CDR3 extends over 13 amino acids. With 2 bases removed from V and 3 bases from J, the gap between germline ends came to 7 bases. The germline V gene has CDR1 SGHTA and CDR2 FQGNSA. Full variable domain (remainder filled in from reference TRBV7-2 and TRBJ1-1): GAGVSQSPSNKVTEKGKDVELRCDPISGHTALYWYRQSLGQGLEFLIYFQGNSAPDKSGLPSDRFSAERTGGSVSTLTIQRTQQEDSAVYLCASSLLGDTEAFFGQGTRLTVV.

The chain recombines TRBV5-1 with TRBJ2-5; TRBD1 agrees at 8 bases. The germline CDR1 and CDR2 sequences are SGHRS and YFSETQ. Germline trimming cut 3 bases from V and 5 bases from J; bases unmatched to any gene: 12. This CDR3 comprises 16 residues. The CDR3 reads CASSSGGQALPETQYF. CDR3 sequence (DNA): TGCGCCAGCAGCTCCGGGGGACAGGCCCTTCCCGAGACCCAGTACTTC.

This chain connects TRBV15 to TRBJ2-7; 10 bases agree with TRBD1. The ends lost 1 base at V and 5 bases at J; junction bases unmatched: 5. Germline V gives CDR1 LNHNV, CDR2 YYDKDF (reference sequence). CDR3 length: 15 amino acids. The CDR3 coding sequence is TGTGCCACCAGCAGAGTTGGGGACAGGGGTGACGAGCAGTACTTC. This gives the protein CATSRVGDRGDEQYF.

The chain joins TRBV5-4 to TRBJ2-1; 12 nucleotides line up with TRBD1. The germline gives CDR1 SGHNT, CDR2 YYREEE (reference sequence). This CDR3 has 15 residues. V lost 6 bases, J lost 8 bases, and 9 bases stayed unmatched. The CDR3 spells CASTLTGTGGDEQFF. The DNA of the CDR3 is TGTGCCAGCACCCTAACCGGGACAGGGGGCGATGAGCAGTTCTTC.

The V gene is TRBV5-4, the J gene TRBJ2-2; 7 bases are a match to TRBD1. The germline V gene has CDR1 SGHNT and CDR2 YYREEE (reference sequence). The length of the CDR3 is 16 residues. Trimming took 2 bases from V and 7 from J; bases not matched to a gene: 11. CDR3 in DNA: TGTGCCAGCAGCTTTGGACAGGTGACGATGGGCGGGGAGCTGTTTTTT. Amino acid sequence: CASSFGQVTMGGELFF. Drawing the rest from reference TRBV5-4 and TRBJ2-2, the complete variable domain is ETGVTQSPTHLIKTRGQQVTLRCSSQSGHNTVSWYQQALGQGPQFIFQYYREEENGRGNFPPRFSGLQFPNYSSELNVNALELDDSALYLCASSFGQVTMGGELFFGEGSRLTVL.

The chain couples TRBV9 to TRBJ2-1, with a weak D call TRBD1 (6 bases). Trimming stripped 2 bases from V and 3 bases from J, with 12 bases between. The CDR3 length is 15 residues. Per germline, CDR1 SGDLS and CDR2 YYNGEE. CDR3 residues: CASSVETGHYNEQFF. The CDR3 nucleotides read TGTGCCAGCAGCGTGGAAACGGGACACTACAATGAGCAGTTCTTC.

This clone was found once. One end of the junction is discordant with germline, which a read error may explain. V and J are TRBV19 and TRBJ1-4; 8 bases agree with TRBD1. There are 15 residues in the CDR3. Germline assignment: CDR1 LNHDA and CDR2 SQIVND (reference sequence). CDR3 bases: TGTGCCAGTAGGATAGGGACAGGATCCAATGAAAAACTGTTTTTT. This sequence encodes CASRIGTGSNEKLFF.

This chain links TRBV10-1 with TRBJ1-5; TRBD1 matches 9 bases. CDR3 length equals 18 residues. Trimming took 3 bases from V and 1 from J; bases not matched to a gene: 10. Per the germline V gene, CDR1 is WNHNN and CDR2 is SYGVQD (reference sequence). CDR3 nucleotide sequence: TGCGCCAGCAGTGAAACCCGCTCACAGGGGGCGAGCAATCAGCCCCAGCATTTT. Its protein is CASSETRSQGASNQPQHF.

V usage is TRBV5-1 and J usage is TRBJ1-3; the D gene is possibly TRBD1 (5 bases). The CDR3 has 15 residues. The germline CDR1 and CDR2 sequences are SGHRS and YFSETQ. Trimming shortened V by 5 bases and J by 1 base, and 13 bases separated the two germline ends. The CDR3 loop reads CASSFQGTSGNTIYF. The DNA of the CDR3 is TGCGCCAGCAGTTTCCAGGGTACGTCTGGAAACACCATATATTTT.

This rearrangement joins TRBV6-5 to TRBJ2-7; 11 bases fit TRBD2. V shed 6 bases and J 6 bases; nucleotides not matched to a gene: 10. Germline V gene data show CDR1 as MNHEY and CDR2 as SVGAGI. This CDR3 spans 15 amino acids. Here the CDR3 reads CASSLSRTSGSEQYF. In DNA, the CDR3 is TGTGCCAGCAGCCTTTCGAGGACTAGCGGGTCCGAGCAGTACTTC.

This chain links TRBV18 with TRBJ2-6; D tentatively fits TRBD1 or TRBD2 (5 bases each). Looked up from germline, CDR1 is KGHSH and CDR2 is LQKENI. This CDR3 contains 17 residues. V was trimmed by 3 bases and J by 2 bases, leaving 14 bases between them. CDR3 amino acids: CASSPPGRDPGANVLTF. CDR3 sequence (DNA): TGTGCCAGCTCACCCCCGGGAAGGGACCCTGGGGCCAACGTCCTGACTTTC.

This clone was detected only once. V is TRBV28 and J is TRBJ2-2; 7 bases agree with TRBD2. Germline V gives CDR1 MDHEN, CDR2 SYDVKM. V shed 6 bases, J shed 9 bases, and the junction held 19 bases outside the gene matches. CDR3 size: 17 residues. CDR3: CASSLMRLADPSRELFF. The CDR3, as DNA: TGTGCCAGCAGCCTAATGCGGCTAGCGGATCCGAGTAGGGAGCTGTTTTTT.

Here the CDR3 reads CASSSGPQPVQETQYF. The CDR3 DNA follows: TGTGCCAGCAGCTCCGGCCCTCAGCCAGTACAAGAGACCCAGTACTTC. This chain joins TRBV5-4 and TRBJ2-5; no clear D. Trimming left V 3 bases short and J 2 bases short, with 17 bases between. Per the germline V gene, CDR1 is SGHNT and CDR2 is YYREEE (reference sequence). The CDR3 loop spans 16 amino acids.

This sequence joins TRBV19 and TRBJ1-2, with TRBD1 as a possible D gene (6 bases). Germline V CDR1 and CDR2: LNHDA, SQIVND (reference sequence). V was clipped by 8 bases and J by 2 bases, with 15 bases between them. This CDR3 has 14 residues. CDR3 in DNA: TGTGCCAGTGCCATCCCGAGGGGGAACTATGGCTACACCTTC. Encoded protein: CASAIPRGNYGYTF.

The gene calls are TRBV9 and TRBJ1-1; D remains ambiguous. Germline values: CDR1 SGDLS, CDR2 YYNGEE. V was pared by 2 bases and J by 8 bases, with 13 bases between. The CDR3 is 13 residues long. The CDR3 spells CASSVMDGTEAFF. The CDR3 DNA reads as TGTGCCAGCAGCGTTATGGACGGTACCGAAGCTTTCTTT.

The CDR3 bases are TGTGCCAGCTCACGCTCGGCGGACAGTTTTAACTCCTACGAGCAGTACTTC. As protein: CASSRSADSFNSYEQYF. The V and J genes are TRBV18 and TRBJ2-7, with D maybe TRBD1 (6 bases). Trimming removed 4 bases at V and 0 bases at J, with 19 bases between. The CDR3 has 17 residues. In germline, CDR1 is KGHSH, CDR2 LQKENI. The whole variable domain, remainder taken from reference TRBV18 and TRBJ2-7, is NAGVMQNPRHLVRRRGQEARLRCSPMKGHSHVYWYRQLPEEGLKFMVYLQKENIIDESGMPKERFSAEFPKEGPSILRIQQVVRGDSAAYFCASSRSADSFNSYEQYFGPGTRLTVT.

V is TRBV6-1 and J is TRBJ2-7; D call uncertain. The CDR3 is made up of 12 amino acids. Trimming took 6 bases from V and 0 from J, leaving 6 bases between them. Germline assignment: CDR1 MNHNS and CDR2 SASEGT. The chain's CDR3 is CASRSSSYEQYF. The CDR3 DNA follows: TGTGCCAGCAGGTCAAGCTCCTACGAGCAGTACTTC.

Regarding this clone: A junction boundary mismatches the germline segment, possibly from a read error. This chain connects TRBV5-1 to TRBJ1-1; TRBD1 matches at 9 bases. CDR1 is SGHRS and CDR2 is YFSETQ in the germline V gene. There are 13 residues in the CDR3. CDR3 protein: CASSEQGAADAFF. In nucleotides, the CDR3 is TGCGCCAGCAGCGAACAGGGGGCCGCTGATGCTTTCTTT.

V usage is TRBV9 and J usage is TRBJ2-7, with 10 bases aligning to TRBD2. CDR1 and CDR2 (germline): SGDLS, YYNGEE. Trimming cost V 4 bases and J 1 base; bases outside gene matches: 5. This CDR3 spans 15 amino acids. The CDR3 sequence: CASSQLAGVSYEQYF. The CDR3 coding sequence is TGTGCCAGCAGCCAGCTAGCGGGGGTATCCTACGAGCAGTACTTC.

J is TRBJ2-5 and V is TRBV5-1; 7 bases align to TRBD1. V lost 4 bases and J lost 5; bases outside the gene matches: 5. The CDR3 length is 13 residues. Germline V CDR1 and CDR2: SGHRS, YFSETQ. The CDR3 bases are TGCGCCAGCAGCCGGACAGGCGAGGAGACCCAGTACTTC. It is translated as CASSRTGEETQYF.

The J gene is TRBJ1-1, the V gene TRBV18; no firm D call. Trimming left V 3 bases short and J 3 bases short, with 8 bases between. Germline assignment: CDR1 KGHSH and CDR2 LQKENI. The CDR3 has 13 amino acids. CDR3 nucleotide sequence: TGTGCCAGCTCACCGGACGTGTACACTGAAGCTTTCTTT. This gives the protein CASSPDVYTEAFF.

This rearrangement joins TRBV5-1 to TRBJ2-4; 8 nucleotides agree with TRBD1. Germline assignment: CDR1 SGHRS and CDR2 YFSETQ. This CDR3 is 17 amino acids long. The V and J ends lost 0 bases and 3 bases, in that order; junction bases with no gene match: 8. The CDR3 DNA reads as TGCGCCAGCAGCTTGGTTCCAGGGGGCGAAGACAAAAACATTCAGTACTTC. Protein product: CASSLVPGGEDKNIQYF.

The chain recombines TRBV11-2 with TRBJ1-1; weak D call: TRBD1 (5 bases). Germline CDR1 and CDR2: SGHAT and FQNNGV. The CDR3 is 15 residues long. With 5 bases removed from V and 1 base from J, the gap between germline ends came to 14 bases. CDR3 bases: TGTGCCAGCAGCATCACCGGGACGGCGAACACTGAAGCTTTCTTT. Protein sequence: CASSITGTANTEAFF.

This chain uses TRBV10-3 with TRBJ1-2; 7 bases align to TRBD1. J lost 3 bases, V lost 10 bases, and 8 bases had no gene match. This CDR3 comprises 13 residues. The V gene's germline CDR1 is ENHRY and CDR2 SYGVKD. The CDR3 DNA reads as TGTGCCAGCAGACGACAGGGCGACTATGGCTACACCTTC. It yields the protein CASRRQGDYGYTF.

The chain carries TRBV15 and TRBJ2-6; D not certain. Germline assignment: CDR1 LNHNV and CDR2 YYDKDF (reference sequence). Trimming removed 8 bases from V and 2 bases from J, with 10 bases in between. The length of the CDR3 is 14 residues. For the CDR3, the DNA is TGTGCCACCTCCCCGGAAGCTGGGGCCAACGTCCTGACTTTC. Translation gives CATSPEAGANVLTF.

This clone was seen just once. This chain links TRBV10-3 with TRBJ2-7, with no clear D. There are 11 residues in the CDR3. Germline CDR1 is ENHRY and CDR2 is SYGVKD. The chain's CDR3 is CATMMEQSQYF. CDR3 coding DNA: TGTGCTACTATGATGGAGCAGTCGCAGTACTTC.

The rearrangement uses TRBV7-9 and TRBJ1-1, with a weak D call TRBD1 (5 bases). Trimming took 3 bases from V and 1 from J, leaving 18 bases between them. Germline V gene sequence: CDR1 SEHNR, CDR2 FQNEAQ (reference sequence). The CDR3 spans 17 residues. The CDR3 here is CASSLEIWGLPNTEAFF. The CDR3, as DNA: TGTGCCAGCAGCTTGGAGATTTGGGGACTCCCGAACACTGAAGCTTTCTTT.

The chain has TRBV2 and TRBJ1-5, with 7 positions matching TRBD1. Germline CDR1 is SNHLY and CDR2 is FYNNEI. CDR3 length: 15 residues. The ends lost 4 bases at V and 4 bases at J; junction bases unmatched: 7. This CDR3 reads CASSGQGSPNQPQHF. In DNA form, the CDR3 reads TGTGCCAGCAGTGGACAGGGATCCCCGAATCAGCCCCAGCATTTT.

The chain uses TRBV5-1 and TRBJ2-1; tentatively, D is TRBD2 (6 bases). Per the germline V gene, CDR1 is SGHRS and CDR2 is YFSETQ. The CDR3 loop spans 13 amino acids. Between the trimmed V and J ends, which lost 7 bases and 7 bases, there was a span of 15 bases. The CDR3 sequence: CASFGGALNEQFF. DNA of the CDR3: TGCGCCAGCTTCGGCGGGGCCCTGAATGAGCAGTTCTTC.

The CDR3 bases are TGTGCCAGCAGCCAAGTGGTGAGGGGCCCTGGCCAAGAGACCCAGTACTTC. As protein: CASSQVVRGPGQETQYF. The chain carries TRBV4-2 and TRBJ2-5; either TRBD1 or TRBD2 may supply D (5 bases each). CDR1 and CDR2 (germline): LGHNA, YNFKEQ. The V end was cut by 1 base, the J end by 1 base, with 16 bases between. CDR3 size: 17 residues.